The T cell receptor beta chain under discussion was sequenced for a study of blood T cells in healthy people across ages. This clonotype has ten or more counts. A second PCR of roughly 7 to 11 cycles used a sample-barcoded 5' primer and a J-beta primer mix. TCRdb fed the 5' RACE reads into MiXCR, producing one record per CDR3 protein. The sample contains 800,000 to 950,000 distinct CDR3 sequences, 25% to 35% of which appear only once. V was cut by 6 bases and J by 0 bases, with 12 bases left in between. There are 14 residues in the CDR3. Germline CDR1 and CDR2: DFQATT and SNEGSKA (reference sequence). This sample also appeared in a second study, on T cells of mothers and their children.

This TCR was recovered from a woman between 35 and 50 years old in good health. The chain joins TRBV20-1 to TRBJ2-1, with a weak D call TRBD2 (6 bases). The sample taken for sequencing was blood. In nucleotides, the CDR3 is TGCAGTGCCCACGGGGGTAGCTCCTACAATGAGCAGTTCTTC. Encoded protein: CSAHGGSSYNEQFF.